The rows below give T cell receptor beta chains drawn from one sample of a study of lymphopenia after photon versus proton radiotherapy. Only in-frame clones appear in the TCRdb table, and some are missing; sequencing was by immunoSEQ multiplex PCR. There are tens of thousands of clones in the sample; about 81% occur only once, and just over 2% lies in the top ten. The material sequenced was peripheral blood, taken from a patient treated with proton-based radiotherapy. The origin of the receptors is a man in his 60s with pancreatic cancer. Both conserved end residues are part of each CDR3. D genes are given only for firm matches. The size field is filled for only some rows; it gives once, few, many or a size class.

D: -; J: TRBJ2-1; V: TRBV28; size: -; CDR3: CASSPLGRGSYNEQFF; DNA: TGTGCCAGCAGTCCGCTGGGGCGGGGCTCCTACAATGAGCAGTTCTTC
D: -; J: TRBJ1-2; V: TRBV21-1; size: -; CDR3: CASIRARGPDYGYTF; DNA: TGTGCCAGCATCAGGGCCAGGGGGCCAGACTATGGCTACACCTTC
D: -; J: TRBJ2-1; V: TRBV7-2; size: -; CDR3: CASSVRDASYNEQFF; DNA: TGTGCCAGCAGCGTCCGGGACGCCTCCTACAATGAGCAGTTCTTC
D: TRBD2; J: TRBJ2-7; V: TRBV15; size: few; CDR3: CATSRDLSGSLHYEQYF; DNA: TGTGCCACCAGCAGAGATCTGAGCGGGAGCCTCCACTACGAGCAGTACTTC
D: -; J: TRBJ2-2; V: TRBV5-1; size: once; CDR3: CASSLRLTGELFF; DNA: TGCGCCAGCAGCTTGAGGCTTACCGGGGAGCTGTTTTTT
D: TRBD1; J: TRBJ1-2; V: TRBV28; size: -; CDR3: CASSFRDRANYGYTF; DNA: TGTGCCAGCAGTTTCCGGGACAGGGCTAACTATGGCTACACCTTC
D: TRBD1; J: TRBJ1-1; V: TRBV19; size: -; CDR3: CASRKTGGMNTEAFF; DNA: TGTGCCAGCCGAAAGACAGGGGGGATGAACACTGAAGCTTTCTTT
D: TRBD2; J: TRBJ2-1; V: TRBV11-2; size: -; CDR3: CASSVDSGWSYNEQFF; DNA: TGTGCCAGCAGCGTAGATAGCGGGTGGAGCTACAATGAGCAGTTCTTC
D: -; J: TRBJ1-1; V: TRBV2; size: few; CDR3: CASSAVGSGTEAFF; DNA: TGTGCCAGCAGCGCCGTGGGGTCGGGAACTGAAGCTTTCTTT
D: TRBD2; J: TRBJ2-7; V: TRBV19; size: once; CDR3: CASSALPSGSFYEQYF; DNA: TGTGCCAGTAGTGCACTACCTAGCGGGAGTTTCTACGAGCAGTACTTC
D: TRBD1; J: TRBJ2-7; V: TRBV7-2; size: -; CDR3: CASSLVVDRGYEQYF; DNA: TGTGCCAGCAGCTTAGTGGTGGACAGGGGCTACGAGCAGTACTTC
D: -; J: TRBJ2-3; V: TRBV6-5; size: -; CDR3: CASSYGTDTQYF; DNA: TGTGCCAGCAGTTACGGCACAGATACGCAGTATTTT
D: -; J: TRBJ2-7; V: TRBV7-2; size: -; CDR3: CASSMFQRVAEQYF; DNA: TGTGCCAGCAGCATGTTCCAGAGGGTTGCCGAGCAGTACTTC
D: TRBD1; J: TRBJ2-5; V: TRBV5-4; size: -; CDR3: CASSPQGRQETQYF; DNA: TGTGCCAGCAGCCCACAGGGGAGACAAGAGACCCAGTACTTC
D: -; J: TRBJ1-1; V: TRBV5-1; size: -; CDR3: CASSGHVDTEAFF; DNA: TGCGCCAGCAGTGGACATGTCGACACTGAAGCTTTCTTT